The entry below describes one TCR beta chain. This record belongs to a study of blood T cell repertoires in COVID-19. In the study overall: PBMCs, B-cell-depleted T cells, or T cells were the source of the cDNA or gDNA that made up the material.

The Seattle patients joined while their infection was active and were tracked longitudinally afterward. As processed by the authors: From reference gene primer amplification, estimates of nucleated cell counts were derived. The assay was immunoSEQ multiplex PCR, and TCRdb's table has in-frame clones only and misses some. From that table come the V and J calls and clone size; the DNA was used to work out D and trimming. The table has over 400,000 clones, roughly nine tenths seen once; the top ten hold 7.8%. The material sequenced was peripheral blood. The clonotype originates from a woman in her forties or fifties with COVID-19, enrolled during active disease.

The CDR3 coding sequence is TGTGCCAGCAGTGAAGGGGGACAGGGGGCGGGTGAAAAACTGTTTTTT. Translated: CASSEGGQGAGEKLFF. V usage is TRBV6-1 and J usage is TRBJ1-4; 12 nucleotides align to TRBD1. J gave up 7 bases and V 1 base, and 4 bases lay outside the gene matches. CDR1 is MNHNS and CDR2 is SASEGT in the germline V gene. The CDR3 sequence is 16 residues long.